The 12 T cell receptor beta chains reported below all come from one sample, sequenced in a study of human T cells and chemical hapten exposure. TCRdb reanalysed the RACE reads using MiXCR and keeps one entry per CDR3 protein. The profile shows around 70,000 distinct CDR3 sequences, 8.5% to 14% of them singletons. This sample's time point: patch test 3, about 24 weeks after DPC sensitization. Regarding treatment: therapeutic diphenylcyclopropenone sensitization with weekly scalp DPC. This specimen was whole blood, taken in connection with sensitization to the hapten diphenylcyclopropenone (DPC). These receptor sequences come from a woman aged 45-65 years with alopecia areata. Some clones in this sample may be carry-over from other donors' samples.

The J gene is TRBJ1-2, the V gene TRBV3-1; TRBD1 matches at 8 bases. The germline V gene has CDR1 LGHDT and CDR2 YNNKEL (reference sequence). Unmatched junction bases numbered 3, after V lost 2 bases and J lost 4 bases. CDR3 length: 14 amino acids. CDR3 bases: TGTGCCAGCAGCCAACCGGACAGGGTCTATGGCTACACCTTC. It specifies CASSQPDRVYGYTF.

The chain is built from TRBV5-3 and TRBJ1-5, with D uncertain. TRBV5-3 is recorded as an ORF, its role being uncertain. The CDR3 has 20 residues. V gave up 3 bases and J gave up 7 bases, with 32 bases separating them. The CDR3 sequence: CARSSRAGYDRIAVEQPQHF. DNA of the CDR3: TGTGCCAGAAGCTCGCGGGCGGGCTACGACCGGATCGCGGTGGAGCAGCCCCAGCATTTT.

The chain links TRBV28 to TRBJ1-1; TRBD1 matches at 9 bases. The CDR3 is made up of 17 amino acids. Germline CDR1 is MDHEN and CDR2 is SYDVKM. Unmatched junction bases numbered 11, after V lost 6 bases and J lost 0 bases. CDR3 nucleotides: TGTGCCAGCAGCCCTTCCGGGACAGGGAACTTGAACACTGAAGCTTTCTTT. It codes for CASSPSGTGNLNTEAFF.

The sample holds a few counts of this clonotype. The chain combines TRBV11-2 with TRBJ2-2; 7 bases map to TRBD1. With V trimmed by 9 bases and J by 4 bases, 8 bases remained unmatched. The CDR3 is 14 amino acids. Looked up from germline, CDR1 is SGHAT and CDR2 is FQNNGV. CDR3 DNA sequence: TGTGCCAGTGCCCACAGGGGAAGCACCGGGGAGCTGTTTTTT. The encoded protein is CASAHRGSTGELFF. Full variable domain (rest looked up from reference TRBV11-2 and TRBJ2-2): EAGVAQSPRYKIIEKRQSVAFWCNPISGHATLYWYQQILGQGPKLLIQFQNNGVVDDSQLPKDRFSAERLKGVDSTLKIQPAKLEDSAVYLCASAHRGSTGELFFGEGSRLTVL.

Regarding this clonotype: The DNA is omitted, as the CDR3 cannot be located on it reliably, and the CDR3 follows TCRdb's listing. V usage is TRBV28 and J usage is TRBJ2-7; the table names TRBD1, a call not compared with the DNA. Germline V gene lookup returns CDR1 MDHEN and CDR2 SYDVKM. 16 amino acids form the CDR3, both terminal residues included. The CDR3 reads CASIFGSGAGAYEQYF.

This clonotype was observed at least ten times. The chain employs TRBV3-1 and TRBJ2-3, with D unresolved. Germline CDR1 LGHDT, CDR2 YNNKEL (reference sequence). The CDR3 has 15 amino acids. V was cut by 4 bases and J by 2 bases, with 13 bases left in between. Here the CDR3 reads CASSPLGSATDTQYF. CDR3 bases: TGTGCCAGCAGCCCGCTAGGAAGTGCCACAGATACGCAGTATTTT.

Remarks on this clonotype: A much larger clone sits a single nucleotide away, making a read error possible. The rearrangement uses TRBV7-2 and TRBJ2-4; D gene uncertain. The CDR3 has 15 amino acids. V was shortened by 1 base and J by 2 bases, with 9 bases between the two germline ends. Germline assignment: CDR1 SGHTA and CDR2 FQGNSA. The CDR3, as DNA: TGTGCCAGCAGCTTAGGCGTTCTAACCAAAAACATTCAGTACTTC. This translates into CASSLGVLTKNIQYF.

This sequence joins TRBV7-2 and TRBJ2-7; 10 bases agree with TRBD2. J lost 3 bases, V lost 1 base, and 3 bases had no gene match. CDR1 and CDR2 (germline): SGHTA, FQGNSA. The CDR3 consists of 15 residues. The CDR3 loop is CASSLGVAGGYEQYF. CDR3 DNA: TGTGCCAGCAGCTTAGGGGTAGCGGGAGGCTACGAGCAGTACTTC.

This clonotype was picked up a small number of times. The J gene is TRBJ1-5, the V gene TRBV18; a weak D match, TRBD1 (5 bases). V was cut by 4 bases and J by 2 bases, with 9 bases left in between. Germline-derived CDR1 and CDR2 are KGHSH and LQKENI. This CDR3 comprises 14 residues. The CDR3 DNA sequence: TGTGCCAGCTCACGGGACGCCGGCAATCAGCCCCAGCATTTT. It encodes CASSRDAGNQPQHF.

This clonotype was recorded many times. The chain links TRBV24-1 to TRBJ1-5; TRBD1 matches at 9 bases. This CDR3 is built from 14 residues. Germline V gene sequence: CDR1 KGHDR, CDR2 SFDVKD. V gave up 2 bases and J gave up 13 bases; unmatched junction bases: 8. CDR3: CATSDSPRGQGQHF. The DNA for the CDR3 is TGTGCCACCAGTGATTCTCCGAGAGGACAGGGGCAGCATTTT.

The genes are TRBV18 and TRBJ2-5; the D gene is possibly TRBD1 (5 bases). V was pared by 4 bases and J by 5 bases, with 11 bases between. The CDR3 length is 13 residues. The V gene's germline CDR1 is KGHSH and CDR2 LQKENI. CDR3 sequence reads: CASSQGFSETQYF. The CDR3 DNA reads TGTGCCAGCTCACAGGGGTTTTCGGAGACCCAGTACTTC.

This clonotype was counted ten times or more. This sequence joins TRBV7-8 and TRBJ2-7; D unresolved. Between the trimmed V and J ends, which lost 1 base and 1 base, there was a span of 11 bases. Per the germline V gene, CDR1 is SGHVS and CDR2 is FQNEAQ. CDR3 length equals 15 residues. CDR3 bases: TGTGCCAGCAGCTTAGTTAGTCAGTTTTCCTACGAGCAGTACTTC. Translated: CASSLVSQFSYEQYF.